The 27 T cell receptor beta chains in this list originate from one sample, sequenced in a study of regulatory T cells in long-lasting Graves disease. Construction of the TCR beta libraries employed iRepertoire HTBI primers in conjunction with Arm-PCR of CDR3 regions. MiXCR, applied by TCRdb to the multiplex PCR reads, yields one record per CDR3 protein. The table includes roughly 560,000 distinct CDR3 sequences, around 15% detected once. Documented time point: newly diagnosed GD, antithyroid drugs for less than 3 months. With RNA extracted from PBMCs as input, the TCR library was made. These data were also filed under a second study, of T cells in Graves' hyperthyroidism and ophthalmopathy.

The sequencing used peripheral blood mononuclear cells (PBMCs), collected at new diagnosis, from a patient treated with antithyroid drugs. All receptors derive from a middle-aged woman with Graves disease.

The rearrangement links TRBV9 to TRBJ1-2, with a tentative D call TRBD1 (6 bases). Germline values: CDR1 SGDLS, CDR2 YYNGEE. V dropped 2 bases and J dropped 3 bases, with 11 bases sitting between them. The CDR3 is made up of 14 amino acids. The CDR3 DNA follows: TGTGCCAGCAGCGTCGCGGGGGCTCACTATGGCTACACCTTC. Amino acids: CASSVAGAHYGYTF.

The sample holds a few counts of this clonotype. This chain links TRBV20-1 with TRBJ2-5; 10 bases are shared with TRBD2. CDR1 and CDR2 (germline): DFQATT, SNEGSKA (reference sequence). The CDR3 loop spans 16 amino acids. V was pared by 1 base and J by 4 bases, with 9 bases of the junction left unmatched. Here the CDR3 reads CSARGPSGGVGETQYF. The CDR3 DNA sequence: TGCAGTGCTAGAGGGCCTAGCGGGGGAGTCGGAGAGACCCAGTACTTC.

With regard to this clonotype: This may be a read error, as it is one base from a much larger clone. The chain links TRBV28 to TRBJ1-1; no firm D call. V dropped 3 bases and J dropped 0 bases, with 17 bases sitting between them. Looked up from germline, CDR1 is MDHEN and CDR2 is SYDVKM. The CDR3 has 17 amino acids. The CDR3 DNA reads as TGTGCCAGCAGTTTGTACCTCCCGGGCGCAGTGAACACTGAAGCTTTCTTT. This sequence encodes CASSLYLPGAVNTEAFF.

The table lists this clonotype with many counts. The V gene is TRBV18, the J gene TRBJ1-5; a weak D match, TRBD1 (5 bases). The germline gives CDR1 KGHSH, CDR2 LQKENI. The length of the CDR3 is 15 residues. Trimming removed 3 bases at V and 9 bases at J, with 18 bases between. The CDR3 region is CASSPTQALEWPQHF. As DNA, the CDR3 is TGTGCCAGCTCACCCACACAGGCACTTGAATGGCCCCAGCATTTT.

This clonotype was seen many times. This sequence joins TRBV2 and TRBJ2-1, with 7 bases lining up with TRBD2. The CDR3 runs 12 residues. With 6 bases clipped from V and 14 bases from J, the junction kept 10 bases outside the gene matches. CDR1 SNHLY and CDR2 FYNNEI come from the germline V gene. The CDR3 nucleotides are TGTGCCAGCAGCGCCCCTAGCGGAAGGAAGTTCTTC. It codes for CASSAPSGRKFF.

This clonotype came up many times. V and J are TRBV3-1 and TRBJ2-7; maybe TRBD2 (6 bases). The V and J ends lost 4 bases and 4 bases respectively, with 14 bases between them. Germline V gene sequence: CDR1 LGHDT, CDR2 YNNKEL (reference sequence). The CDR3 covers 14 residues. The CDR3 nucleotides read TGTGCCAGCAGCCCACCGGGAGTTAAATACGAGCAGTACTTC. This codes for CASSPPGVKYEQYF.

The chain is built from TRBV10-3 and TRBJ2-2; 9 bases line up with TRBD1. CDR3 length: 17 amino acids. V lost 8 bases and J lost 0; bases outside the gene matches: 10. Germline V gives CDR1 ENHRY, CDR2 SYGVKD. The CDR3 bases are TGTGCCATCGGACTACAGGGGGCTGGGACGAACACCGGGGAGCTGTTTTTT. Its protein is CAIGLQGAGTNTGELFF.

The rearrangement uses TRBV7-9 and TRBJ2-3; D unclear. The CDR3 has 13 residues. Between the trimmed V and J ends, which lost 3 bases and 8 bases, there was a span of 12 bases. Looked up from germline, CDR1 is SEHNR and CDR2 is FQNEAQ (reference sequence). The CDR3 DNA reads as TGTGCCAGCAGCTTGAGAGGCGAGGCTACGCAGTATTTT. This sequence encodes CASSLRGEATQYF.

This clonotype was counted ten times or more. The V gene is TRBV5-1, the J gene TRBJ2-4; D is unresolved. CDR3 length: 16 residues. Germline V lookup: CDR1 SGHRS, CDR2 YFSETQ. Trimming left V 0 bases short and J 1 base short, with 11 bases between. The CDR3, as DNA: TGCGCCAGCAGCTTGGCCACAGCTCTGGCCAAAAACATTCAGTACTTC. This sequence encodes CASSLATALAKNIQYF.

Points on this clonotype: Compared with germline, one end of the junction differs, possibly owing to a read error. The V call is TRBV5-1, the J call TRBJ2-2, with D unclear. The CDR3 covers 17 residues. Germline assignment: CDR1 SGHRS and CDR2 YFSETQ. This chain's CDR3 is CASSARPIPPDTGELFF. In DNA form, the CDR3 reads TGTGCCAGCAGCGCCCGACCAATCCCTCCGGACACCGGGGAGCTGTTTTTT.

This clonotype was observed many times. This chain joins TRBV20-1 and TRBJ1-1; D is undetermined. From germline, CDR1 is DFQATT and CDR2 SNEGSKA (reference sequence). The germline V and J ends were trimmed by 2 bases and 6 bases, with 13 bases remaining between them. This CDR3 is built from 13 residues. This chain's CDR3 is CSARYGGRAEAFF. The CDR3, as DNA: TGCAGTGCTAGATATGGAGGAAGGGCTGAAGCTTTCTTT.

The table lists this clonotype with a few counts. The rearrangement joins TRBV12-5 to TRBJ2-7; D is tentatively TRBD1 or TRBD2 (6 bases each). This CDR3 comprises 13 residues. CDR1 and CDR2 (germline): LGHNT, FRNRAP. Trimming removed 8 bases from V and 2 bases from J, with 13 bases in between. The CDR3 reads CASSRGTTYEQYF. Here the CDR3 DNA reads TGTGCTAGTTCCCGGGGGACAACCTACGAGCAGTACTTC.

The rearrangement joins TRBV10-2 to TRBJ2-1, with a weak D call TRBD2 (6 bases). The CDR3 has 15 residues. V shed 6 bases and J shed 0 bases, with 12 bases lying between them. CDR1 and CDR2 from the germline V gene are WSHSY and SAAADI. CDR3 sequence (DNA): TGCGCCAGCAGGGGGACTCGGCTCTCCTACAATGAGCAGTTCTTC. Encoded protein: CASRGTRLSYNEQFF.

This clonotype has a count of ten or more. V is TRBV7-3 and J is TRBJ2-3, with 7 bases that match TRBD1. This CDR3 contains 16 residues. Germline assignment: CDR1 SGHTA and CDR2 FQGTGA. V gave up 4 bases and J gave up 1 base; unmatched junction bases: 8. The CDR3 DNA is TGTGCCAGCAGCTCCCACCGAGGGGGCGGCACAGATACGCAGTATTTT. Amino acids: CASSSHRGGGTDTQYF. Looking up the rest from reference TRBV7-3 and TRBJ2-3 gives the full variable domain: GAGVSQTPSNKVTEKGKYVELRCDPISGHTALYWYRQSLGQGPEFLIYFQGTGAADDSGLPNDRFFAVRPEGSVSTLKIQRTERGDSAVYLCASSSHRGGGTDTQYFGPGTRLTVL.

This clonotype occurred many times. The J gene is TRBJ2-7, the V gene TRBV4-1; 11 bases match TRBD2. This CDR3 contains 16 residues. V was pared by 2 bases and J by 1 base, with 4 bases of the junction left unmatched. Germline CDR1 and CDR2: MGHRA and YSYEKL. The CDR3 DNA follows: TGCGCCAGCAGCCAACTTAGCGGGGGGGGATCCTACGAGCAGTACTTC. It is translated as CASSQLSGGGSYEQYF.

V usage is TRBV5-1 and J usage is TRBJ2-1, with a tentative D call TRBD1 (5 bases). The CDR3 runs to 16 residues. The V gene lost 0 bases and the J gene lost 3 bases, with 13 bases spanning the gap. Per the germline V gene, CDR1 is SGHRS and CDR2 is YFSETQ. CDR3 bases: TGCGCCAGCAGCTTGGGGACCCACAGGAGCTACAATGAGCAGTTCTTC. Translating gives CASSLGTHRSYNEQFF.

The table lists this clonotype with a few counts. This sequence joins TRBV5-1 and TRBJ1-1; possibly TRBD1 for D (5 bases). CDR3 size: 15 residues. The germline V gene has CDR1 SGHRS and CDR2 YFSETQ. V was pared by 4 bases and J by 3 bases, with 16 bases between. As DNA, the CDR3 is TGCGCCAGCAGCCCGCAGAGCAGGGCGGACACTGAAGCTTTCTTT. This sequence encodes CASSPQSRADTEAFF.

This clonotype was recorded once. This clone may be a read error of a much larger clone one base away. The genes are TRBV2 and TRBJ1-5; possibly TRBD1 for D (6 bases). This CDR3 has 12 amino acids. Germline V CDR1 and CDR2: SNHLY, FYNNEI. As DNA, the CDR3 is TGTACCAGCAGGAGGGGGAATCAGCCCCAGCATTTT. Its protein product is CTSRRGNQPQHF.

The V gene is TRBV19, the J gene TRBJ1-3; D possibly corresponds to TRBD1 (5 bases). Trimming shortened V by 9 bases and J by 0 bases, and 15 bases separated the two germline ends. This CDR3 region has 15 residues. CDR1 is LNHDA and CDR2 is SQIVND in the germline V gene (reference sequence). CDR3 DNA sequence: TGTGCCAGCGAGGGGACGGGGAGCTCTGGAAACACCATATATTTT. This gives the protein CASEGTGSSGNTIYF.

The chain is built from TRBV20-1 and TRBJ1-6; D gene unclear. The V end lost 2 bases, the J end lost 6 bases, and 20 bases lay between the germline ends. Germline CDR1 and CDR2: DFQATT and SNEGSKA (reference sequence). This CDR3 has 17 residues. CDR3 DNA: TGCAGTGCTAGAACCTCCCCTTCGAGGCTTACTAATTCACCCCTCCACTTT. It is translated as CSARTSPSRLTNSPLHF.

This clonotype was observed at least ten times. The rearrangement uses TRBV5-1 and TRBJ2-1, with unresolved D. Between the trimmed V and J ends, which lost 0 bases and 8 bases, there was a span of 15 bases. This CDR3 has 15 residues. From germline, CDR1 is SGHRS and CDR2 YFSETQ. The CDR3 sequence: CASSLGPRAEDEQFF. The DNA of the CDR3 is TGCGCCAGCAGCTTGGGACCTCGGGCCGAAGATGAGCAGTTCTTC. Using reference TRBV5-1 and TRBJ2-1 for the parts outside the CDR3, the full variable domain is KAGVTQTPRYLIKTRGQQVTLSCSPISGHRSVSWYQQTPGQGLQFLFEYFSETQRNKGNFPGRFSGRQFSNSRSEMNVSTLELGDSALYLCASSLGPRAEDEQFFGPGTRLTVL.

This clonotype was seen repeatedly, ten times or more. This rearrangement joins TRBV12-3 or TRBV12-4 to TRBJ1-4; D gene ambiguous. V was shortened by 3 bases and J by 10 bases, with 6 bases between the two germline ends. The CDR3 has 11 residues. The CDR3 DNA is TGTGCCAGCAGTTTTGAGGGAAAACTGTTTTTT. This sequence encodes CASSFEGKLFF.

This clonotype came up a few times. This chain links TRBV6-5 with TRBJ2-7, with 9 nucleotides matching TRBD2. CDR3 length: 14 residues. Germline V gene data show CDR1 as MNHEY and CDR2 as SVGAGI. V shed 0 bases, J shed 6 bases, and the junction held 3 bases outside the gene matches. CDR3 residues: CASSYSGTSPEQYF. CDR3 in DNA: TGTGCCAGCAGTTACTCCGGGACTAGCCCCGAGCAGTACTTC.

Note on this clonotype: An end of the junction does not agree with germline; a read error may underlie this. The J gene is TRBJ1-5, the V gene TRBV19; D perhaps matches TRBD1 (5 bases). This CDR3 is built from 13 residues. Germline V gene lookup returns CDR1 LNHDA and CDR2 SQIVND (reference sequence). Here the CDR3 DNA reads TGTGCCGGTAGTTCCCAGACAGAACAGCCCCAGCATTTT. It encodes CAGSSQTEQPQHF.

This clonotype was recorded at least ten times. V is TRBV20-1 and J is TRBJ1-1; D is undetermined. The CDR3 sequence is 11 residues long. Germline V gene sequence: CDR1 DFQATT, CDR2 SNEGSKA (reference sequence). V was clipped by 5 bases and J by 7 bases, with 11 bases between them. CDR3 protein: CSARSQYEAFF. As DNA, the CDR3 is TGCAGTGCTCGAAGTCAATATGAAGCTTTCTTT.

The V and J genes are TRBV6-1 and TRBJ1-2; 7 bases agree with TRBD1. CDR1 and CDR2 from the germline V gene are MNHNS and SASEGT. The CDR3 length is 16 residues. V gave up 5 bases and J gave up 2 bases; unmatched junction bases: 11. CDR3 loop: CASSQLQTGINYGYTF. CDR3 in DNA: TGTGCCAGCAGTCAGCTACAGACAGGGATAAACTATGGCTACACCTTC.

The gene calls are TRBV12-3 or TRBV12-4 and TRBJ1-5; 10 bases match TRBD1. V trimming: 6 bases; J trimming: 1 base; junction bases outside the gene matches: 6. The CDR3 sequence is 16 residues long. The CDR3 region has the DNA TGTGCCAGCAGGGGACCGGGACAGGGGAGCAATCAGCCCCAGCATTTT. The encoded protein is CASRGPGQGSNQPQHF.